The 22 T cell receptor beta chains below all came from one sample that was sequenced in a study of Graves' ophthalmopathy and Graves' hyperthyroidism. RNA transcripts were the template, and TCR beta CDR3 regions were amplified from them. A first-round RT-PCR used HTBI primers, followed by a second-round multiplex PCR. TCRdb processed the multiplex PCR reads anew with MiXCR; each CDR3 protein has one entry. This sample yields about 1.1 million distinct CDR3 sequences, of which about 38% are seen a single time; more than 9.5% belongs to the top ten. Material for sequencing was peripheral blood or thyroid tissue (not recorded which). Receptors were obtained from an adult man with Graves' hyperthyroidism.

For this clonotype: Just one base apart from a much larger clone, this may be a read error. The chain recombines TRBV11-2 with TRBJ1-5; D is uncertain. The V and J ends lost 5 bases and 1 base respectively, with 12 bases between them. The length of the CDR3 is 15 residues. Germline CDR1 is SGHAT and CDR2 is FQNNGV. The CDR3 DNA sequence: TGTGCCAGCAGCAGCGGAAAGTACAGCAATCAGCCCCAGCATTTT. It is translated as CASSSGKYSNQPQHF.

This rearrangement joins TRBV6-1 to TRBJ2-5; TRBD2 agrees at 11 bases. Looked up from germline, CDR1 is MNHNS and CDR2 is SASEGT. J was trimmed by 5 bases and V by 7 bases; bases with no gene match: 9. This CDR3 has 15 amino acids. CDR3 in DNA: TGTGCCAGCATTAGGATAGCGGGAGGGCCGGAGACCCAGTACTTC. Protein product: CASIRIAGGPETQYF.

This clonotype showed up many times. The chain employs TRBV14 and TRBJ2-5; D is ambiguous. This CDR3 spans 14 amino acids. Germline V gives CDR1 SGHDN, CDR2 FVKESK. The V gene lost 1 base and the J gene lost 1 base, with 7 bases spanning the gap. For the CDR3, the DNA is TGTGCCAGCAGCCAAGTCGGCAGCCAAGAGACCCAGTACTTC. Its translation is CASSQVGSQETQYF.

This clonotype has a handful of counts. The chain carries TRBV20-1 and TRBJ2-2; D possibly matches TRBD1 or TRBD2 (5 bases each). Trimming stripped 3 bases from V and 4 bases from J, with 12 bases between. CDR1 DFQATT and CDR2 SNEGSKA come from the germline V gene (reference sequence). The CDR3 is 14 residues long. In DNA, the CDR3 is TGCAGTGCTAGTGCGTCGGGACCCACCGGGGAGCTGTTTTTT. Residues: CSASASGPTGELFF.

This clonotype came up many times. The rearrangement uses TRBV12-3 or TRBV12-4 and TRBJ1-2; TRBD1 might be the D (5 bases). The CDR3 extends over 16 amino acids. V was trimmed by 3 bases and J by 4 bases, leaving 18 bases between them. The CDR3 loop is CASSFVALTASYGYTF. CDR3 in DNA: TGTGCCAGCAGTTTTGTAGCGTTGACAGCCAGCTATGGCTACACCTTC.

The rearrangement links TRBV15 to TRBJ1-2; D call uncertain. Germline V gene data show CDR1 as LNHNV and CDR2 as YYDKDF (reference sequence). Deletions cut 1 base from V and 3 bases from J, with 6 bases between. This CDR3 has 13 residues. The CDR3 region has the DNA TGTGCCACCAGCAGAGTTGGGGACTATGGCTACACCTTC. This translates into CATSRVGDYGYTF.

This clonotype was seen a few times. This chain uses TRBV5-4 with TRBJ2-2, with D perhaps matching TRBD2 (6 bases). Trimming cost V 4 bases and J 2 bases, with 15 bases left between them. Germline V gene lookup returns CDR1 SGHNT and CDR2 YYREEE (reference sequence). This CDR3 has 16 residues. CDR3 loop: CASSPLGTLNTGELFF. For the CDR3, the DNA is TGTGCCAGCAGCCCCCTTGGGACTCTAAACACCGGGGAGCTGTTTTTT.

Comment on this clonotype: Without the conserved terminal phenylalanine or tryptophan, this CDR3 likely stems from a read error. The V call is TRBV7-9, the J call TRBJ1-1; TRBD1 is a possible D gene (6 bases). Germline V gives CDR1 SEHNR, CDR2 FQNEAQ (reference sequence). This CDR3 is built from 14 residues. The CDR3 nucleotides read TGTGCCGGCAGCTCACGGACAGCCGACACTGAAGCTTTCCTT. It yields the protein CAGSSRTADTEAFL.

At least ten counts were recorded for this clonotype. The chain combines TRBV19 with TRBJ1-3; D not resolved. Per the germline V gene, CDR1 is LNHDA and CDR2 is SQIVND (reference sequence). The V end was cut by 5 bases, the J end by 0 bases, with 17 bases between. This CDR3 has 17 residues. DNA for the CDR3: TGTGCCAGTAGTGGGCGGGAAGGCCGGATCTCTGGAAACACCATATATTTT. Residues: CASSGREGRISGNTIYF.

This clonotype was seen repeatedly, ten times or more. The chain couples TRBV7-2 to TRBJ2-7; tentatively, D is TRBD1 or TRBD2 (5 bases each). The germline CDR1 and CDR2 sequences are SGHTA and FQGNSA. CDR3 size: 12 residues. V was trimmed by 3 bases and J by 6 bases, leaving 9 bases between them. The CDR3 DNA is TGTGCCAGCAGCTTGGGGGTAGGCGAGCAGTACTTC. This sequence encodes CASSLGVGEQYF.

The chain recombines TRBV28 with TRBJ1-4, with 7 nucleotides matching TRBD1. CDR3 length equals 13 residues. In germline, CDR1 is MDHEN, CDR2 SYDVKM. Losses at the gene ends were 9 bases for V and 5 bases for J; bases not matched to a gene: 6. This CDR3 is CASGWTGNEKLFF. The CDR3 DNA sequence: TGTGCCAGTGGCTGGACAGGAAATGAAAAACTGTTTTTT.

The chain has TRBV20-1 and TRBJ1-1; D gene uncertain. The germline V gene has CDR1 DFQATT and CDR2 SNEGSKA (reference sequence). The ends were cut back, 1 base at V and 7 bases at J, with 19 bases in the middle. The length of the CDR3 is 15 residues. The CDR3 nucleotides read TGCAGTGCTAGAGCCCCGGACTTAAATAAGTATGAAGCTTTCTTT. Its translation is CSARAPDLNKYEAFF.

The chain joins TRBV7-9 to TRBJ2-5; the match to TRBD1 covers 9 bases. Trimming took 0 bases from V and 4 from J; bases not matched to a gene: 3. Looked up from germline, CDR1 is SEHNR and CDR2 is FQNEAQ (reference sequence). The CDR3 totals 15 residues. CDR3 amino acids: CASSLARTGAETQYF. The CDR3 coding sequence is TGTGCCAGCAGCTTAGCCCGGACAGGGGCAGAGACCCAGTACTTC.

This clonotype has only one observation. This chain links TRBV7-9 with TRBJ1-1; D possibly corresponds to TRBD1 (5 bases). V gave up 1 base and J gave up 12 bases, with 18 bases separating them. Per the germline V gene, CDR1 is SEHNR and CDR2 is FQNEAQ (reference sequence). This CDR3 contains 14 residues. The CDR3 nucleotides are TGTGCCAGCAGCTTAGACTGGGACGCCTCTGAGTCTTTCTTT. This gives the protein CASSLDWDASESFF.

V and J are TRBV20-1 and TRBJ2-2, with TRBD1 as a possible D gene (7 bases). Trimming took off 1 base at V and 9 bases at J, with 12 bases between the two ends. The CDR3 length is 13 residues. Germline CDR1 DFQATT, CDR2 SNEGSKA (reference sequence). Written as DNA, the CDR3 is TGCAGTGCTAGAGCGGAGGGGGCAAGGGAGCTGTTTTTT. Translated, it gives CSARAEGARELFF.

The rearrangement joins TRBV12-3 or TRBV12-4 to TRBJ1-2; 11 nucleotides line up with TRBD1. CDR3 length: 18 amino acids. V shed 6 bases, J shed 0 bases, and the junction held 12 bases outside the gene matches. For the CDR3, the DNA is TGTGCCAGCAGCTCAAAGCGGGACAGGGGGACAACTAACTATGGCTACACCTTC. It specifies CASSSKRDRGTTNYGYTF.

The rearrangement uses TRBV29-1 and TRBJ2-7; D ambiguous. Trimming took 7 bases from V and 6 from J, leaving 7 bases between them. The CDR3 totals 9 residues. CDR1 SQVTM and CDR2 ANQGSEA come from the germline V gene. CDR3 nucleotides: TGCAGCGACCCGGGCGAGCAGTACTTC. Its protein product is CSDPGEQYF.

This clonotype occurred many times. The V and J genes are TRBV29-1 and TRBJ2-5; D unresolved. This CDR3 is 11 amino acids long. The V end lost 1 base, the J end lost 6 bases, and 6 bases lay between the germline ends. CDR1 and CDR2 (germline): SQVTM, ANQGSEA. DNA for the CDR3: TGCAGCGTTGAAGGGCGTAAGACCCAGTACTTC. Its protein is CSVEGRKTQYF. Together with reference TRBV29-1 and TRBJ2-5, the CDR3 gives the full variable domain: SAVISQKPSRDICQRGTSLTIQCQVDSQVTMMFWYRQQPGQSLTLIATANQGSEATYESGFVIDKFPISRPNLTFSTLTVSNMSPEDSSIYLCSVEGRKTQYFGPGTRLLVL.

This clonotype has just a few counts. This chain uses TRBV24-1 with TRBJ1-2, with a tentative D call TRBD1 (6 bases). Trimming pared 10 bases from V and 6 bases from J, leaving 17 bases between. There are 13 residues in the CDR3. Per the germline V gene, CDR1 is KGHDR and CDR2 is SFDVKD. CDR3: CATGRGGAHGYTF. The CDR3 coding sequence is TGTGCCACTGGAAGGGGGGGCGCCCATGGCTACACCTTC.

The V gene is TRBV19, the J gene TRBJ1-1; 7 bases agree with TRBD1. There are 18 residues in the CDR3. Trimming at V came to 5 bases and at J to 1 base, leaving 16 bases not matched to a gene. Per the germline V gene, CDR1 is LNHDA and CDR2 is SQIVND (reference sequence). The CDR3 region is CASSPQTSGDRPNTEAFF. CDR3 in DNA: TGTGCCAGTAGTCCACAGACCTCCGGGGACAGACCGAACACTGAAGCTTTCTTT.

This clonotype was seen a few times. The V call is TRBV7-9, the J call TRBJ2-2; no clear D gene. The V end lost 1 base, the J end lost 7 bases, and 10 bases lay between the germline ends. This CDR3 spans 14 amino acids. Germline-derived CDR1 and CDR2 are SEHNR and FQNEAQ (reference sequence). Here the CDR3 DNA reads TGTGCCAGCAGCTTAGGGGTAATTCACGGGGAGCTGTTTTTT. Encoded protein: CASSLGVIHGELFF.

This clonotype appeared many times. CDR3 DNA sequence: TGCAGTGCAAACTGGTGGGACGGGGGAAACTACGAGCAGTACTTC. It codes for CSANWWDGGNYEQYF. The chain is built from TRBV20-1 and TRBJ2-7; D perhaps matches TRBD2 (6 bases). V was clipped by 6 bases and J by 3 bases, with 21 bases between them. CDR3 length: 15 amino acids. Per the germline V gene, CDR1 is DFQATT and CDR2 is SNEGSKA (reference sequence).